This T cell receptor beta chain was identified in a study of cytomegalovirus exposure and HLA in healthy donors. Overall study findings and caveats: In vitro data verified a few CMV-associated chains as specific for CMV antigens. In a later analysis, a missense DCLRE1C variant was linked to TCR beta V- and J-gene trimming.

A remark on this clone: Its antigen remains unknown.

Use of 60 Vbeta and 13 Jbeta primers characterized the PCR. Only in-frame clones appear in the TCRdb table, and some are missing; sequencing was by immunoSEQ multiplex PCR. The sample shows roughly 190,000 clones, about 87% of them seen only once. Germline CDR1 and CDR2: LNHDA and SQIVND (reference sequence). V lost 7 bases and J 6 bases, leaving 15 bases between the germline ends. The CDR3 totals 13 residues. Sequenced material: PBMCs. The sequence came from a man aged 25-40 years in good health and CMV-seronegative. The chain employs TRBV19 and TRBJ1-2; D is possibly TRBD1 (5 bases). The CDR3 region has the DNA TGTGCCAGTAAGTCACAGGCTTTACATGGCTACACCTTC. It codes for CASKSQALHGYTF.